This T cell receptor beta chain stems from a study of human T cells and chemical hapten exposure. Study-wide results and limits: Expanded TCRs formed significantly more large CDR3 similarity clusters than controls.

Germline values: CDR1 SQVTM, CDR2 ANQGSEA. V was pared by 8 bases and J by 1 base, with 10 bases between. The CDR3 runs 12 residues. Individual cDNA molecules each carried unique molecular identifiers attached by the library. TCRdb ran MiXCR on the RACE reads and lists one entry per CDR3 protein. The data show some 360,000 distinct CDR3 sequences, approximately 5% seen once. Indicated time point: pre-sensitization, week 0. The treatment was: therapeutic diphenylcyclopropenone sensitization with weekly scalp DPC. This clonotype was observed many times. The antigen is undetermined. This TCR derives from a woman in her forties or fifties with alopecia areata. Some clones in this sample may be carry-over from other donors' samples. The sample in question was whole blood, obtained in connection with sensitization to the hapten diphenylcyclopropenone (DPC). The V call is TRBV29-1, the J call TRBJ2-3, with D uncertain. DNA of the CDR3: TGCAGCCATGGCCTTCGCACAGATACGCAGTATTTT. It codes for CSHGLRTDTQYF.